These 28 T cell receptor beta chains were all obtained from the same sample, sequenced in a study of blood T cells in healthy people across ages. It was with a sample-barcoded 5' primer and a J-beta primer mix that a second PCR of roughly 6 to 11 cycles was run. TCRdb used MiXCR to reprocess the 5' RACE reads, holding one entry per CDR3 protein. The profile covers 750,000 to 950,000 distinct CDR3 sequences, with roughly 25% appearing a single time and 2.5% to 3.5% taken by the ten largest. These same data were also listed under a study on T cells of mothers and their children.

The sequenced material came from blood. The receptors come from a boy aged 5 to 17 in good health.

This clonotype has only a few counts. As the CDR3 is not closed by the conserved phenylalanine or tryptophan, this likely results from a read error. The chain is built from TRBV9 and TRBJ1-2, with D possibly matching TRBD1 (5 bases). The germline V gene has CDR1 SGDLS and CDR2 YYNGEE. This CDR3 region has 15 residues. The V end was cut by 0 bases, the J end by 2 bases, with 11 bases between. DNA for the CDR3: TGTGCCAGCAGCGTAGAAGGGGTTATCAACTATGGCTACACCCTC. This encodes CASSVEGVINYGYTL.

The chain uses TRBV2 and TRBJ2-5, with 9 bases matching TRBD1. Judging by the DNA end, TRBJ2-7 fits better; the J call may be wrong. CDR1 SNHLY and CDR2 FYNNEI come from the germline V gene. The CDR3 has 13 amino acids. Here the CDR3 reads CASREDRGGEQYF. In nucleotides, the CDR3 is TGTGCCAGCAGAGAGGACAGGGGCGGCGAGCAGTACTTC.

The rearrangement joins TRBV29-1 to TRBJ2-5; D remains ambiguous. Looked up from germline, CDR1 is SQVTM and CDR2 is ANQGSEA. V lost 3 bases, J lost 5 bases, and 10 bases lay in between. This CDR3 contains 12 residues. CDR3 coding DNA: TGCAGCGTTGACCCCCAGTTGGAGACCCAGTACTTC. It yields the protein CSVDPQLETQYF.

This clonotype was detected a few times. The J gene is TRBJ2-2, the V gene TRBV12-3 or TRBV12-4; the D call may be TRBD1 or TRBD2 (5 bases each). This CDR3 is 13 amino acids long. The germline V and J ends were trimmed by 4 bases and 6 bases, with 9 bases remaining between them. The CDR3 here is CASSSQGPGELFF. The DNA of the CDR3 is TGTGCCAGCAGTTCGCAGGGACCCGGGGAGCTGTTTTTT.

This clonotype was seen a few times. This chain links TRBV5-1 with TRBJ2-6; 8 nucleotides agree with TRBD1. Trimming took 0 bases from V and 2 from J; bases not matched to a gene: 4. The CDR3 totals 17 residues. Germline V gene sequence: CDR1 SGHRS, CDR2 YFSETQ. The CDR3 sequence: CASSLVPTGAGANVLTF. As DNA, the CDR3 is TGCGCCAGCAGCTTGGTCCCGACAGGGGCTGGGGCCAACGTCCTGACTTTC. The full variable domain, completed using reference TRBV5-1 and TRBJ2-6, is KAGVTQTPRYLIKTRGQQVTLSCSPISGHRSVSWYQQTPGQGLQFLFEYFSETQRNKGNFPGRFSGRQFSNSRSEMNVSTLELGDSALYLCASSLVPTGAGANVLTFGAGSRLTVL.

The genes are TRBV12-3 or TRBV12-4 and TRBJ2-1, with 10 bases that match TRBD2. CDR3 length equals 16 residues. J lost 1 base, V lost 8 bases, and 8 bases had no gene match. CDR3: CASLFGLAASYNEQFF. The CDR3 region has the DNA TGTGCCAGCCTGTTCGGACTAGCGGCATCCTACAATGAGCAGTTCTTC.

The table lists this clonotype with a few counts. The V gene is TRBV13, the J gene TRBJ2-5; tentatively, D is TRBD2 (6 bases). Deletions cut 1 base from V and 11 bases from J, with 14 bases between. Germline CDR1 and CDR2: PRHDT and FYEKMQ (reference sequence). The CDR3 consists of 13 residues. The DNA of the CDR3 is TGTGCCAGCAGCTTAGCGCCTCGGAGGGAACAGTACTTC. Protein sequence: CASSLAPRREQYF.

The chain combines TRBV6-5 with TRBJ1-6; D perhaps matches TRBD1 (6 bases). This CDR3 contains 14 residues. Trimming left V 7 bases short and J 7 bases short, with 14 bases between. CDR1 is MNHEY, CDR2 SVGAGI, per germline. The CDR3 protein is CASNTGTINSPLHF. The CDR3 bases are TGTGCCAGCAACACCGGGACAATCAATTCACCCCTCCACTTT.

V is TRBV20-1 and J is TRBJ2-1; 15 nucleotides line up with TRBD2. The V and J ends lost 5 bases and 10 bases, in that order; junction bases with no gene match: 6. Germline V lookup: CDR1 DFQATT, CDR2 SNEGSKA (reference sequence). The CDR3 length is 14 residues. The CDR3 protein is CSAGGLAGGGEQFF. In DNA, the CDR3 is TGCAGTGCTGGGGGACTAGCGGGGGGTGGCGAGCAGTTCTTC.

In its sample, this clonotype was seen a few times. A junction end diverges from the germline sequence, so it may reflect a read error. The chain joins TRBV29-1 to TRBJ1-4; no clear D gene. This CDR3 has 13 residues. Germline V gives CDR1 SQVTM, CDR2 ANQGSEA. This chain's CDR3 is CSAGHNTNEKLFF. The CDR3 coding sequence is TGCAGCGCCGGTCATAATACTAATGAGAAACTGTTTTTT.

There are a few counts of this clonotype. The V and J genes are TRBV7-9 and TRBJ2-5, with D maybe TRBD2 (5 bases). TRBJ2-7 matches the DNA end more closely, so the J call is doubtful. Germline-derived CDR1 and CDR2 are SEHNR and FQNEAQ (reference sequence). The length of the CDR3 is 13 residues. Written as DNA, the CDR3 is TGTGCCAGCAGCGACGGGATTCCCTACGAGCAGTACTTC. It codes for CASSDGIPYEQYF.

This clonotype has a handful of counts. The V call is TRBV6-5, the J call TRBJ1-1; D remains unclear. The germline V gene has CDR1 MNHEY and CDR2 SVGAGI. This CDR3 is built from 15 residues. V lost 0 bases, J lost 0 bases, and 8 bases lay in between. The CDR3, as DNA: TGTGCCAGCAGTTACTCGAAGGCCCTGAACACTGAAGCTTTCTTT. Residues: CASSYSKALNTEAFF.

The V call is TRBV28, the J call TRBJ2-6, with TRBD1 matching 9 bases. V was pared by 3 bases and J by 0 bases, with 15 bases of the junction left unmatched. This CDR3 contains 21 residues. CDR1 is MDHEN and CDR2 is SYDVKM in the germline V gene. CDR3 sequence: CASSFSIVLTGGSSGANVLTF. CDR3 in DNA: TGTGCCAGCAGTTTTAGTATCGTATTGACAGGGGGTAGCTCTGGGGCCAACGTCCTGACTTTC.

This clonotype was counted a few times. V usage is TRBV28 and J usage is TRBJ2-5; D uncertain. V shed 6 bases and J shed 3 bases, with 11 bases lying between them. The germline gives CDR1 MDHEN, CDR2 SYDVKM. CDR3 size: 13 residues. The CDR3 DNA reads TGTGCCAGCAGGCTGAGGTTTAAAGAGACCCAGTACTTC. Encoded protein: CASRLRFKETQYF.

The J gene is TRBJ1-4, the V gene TRBV24-1; 7 bases fit TRBD1. This CDR3 has 13 amino acids. Looked up from germline, CDR1 is KGHDR and CDR2 is SFDVKD. The V gene end was trimmed by 9 bases and the J gene end by 5 bases; junction bases not matched to a gene: 5. CDR3 sequence reads: CATQDRWNEKLFF. CDR3 DNA: TGTGCCACCCAGGACAGGTGGAATGAAAAACTGTTTTTT.

V and J are TRBV4-1 and TRBJ2-2; 10 bases are shared with TRBD2. The V gene end was trimmed by 4 bases and the J gene end by 6 bases; junction bases not matched to a gene: 17. Germline V gene sequence: CDR1 MGHRA, CDR2 YSYEKL. The CDR3 consists of 19 residues. The CDR3 here is CASSPGPLAGRFIAGELFF. CDR3 in DNA: TGCGCCAGCAGCCCCGGACCACTAGCGGGGAGGTTCATCGCCGGGGAGCTGTTTTTT.

The rearrangement joins TRBV6-7 to TRBJ2-1, with 8 bases identical to TRBD2. TRBV6-7 is an open reading frame, and its role is uncertain. The length of the CDR3 is 14 residues. Unmatched junction bases numbered 6, after V lost 10 bases and J lost 1 base. CDR3 region: CATLAGPSYNEQFF. DNA for the CDR3: TGTGCCACTTTAGCGGGGCCTTCCTACAATGAGCAGTTCTTC.

The chain links TRBV9 to TRBJ2-2; D tentatively reads TRBD1 or TRBD2 (5 bases each). Germline CDR1 and CDR2: SGDLS and YYNGEE. V dropped 4 bases and J dropped 0 bases, with 10 bases sitting between them. CDR3 length equals 15 residues. CDR3 amino acids: CASSWDASNTGELFF. DNA of the CDR3: TGTGCCAGCAGCTGGGACGCCTCGAACACCGGGGAGCTGTTTTTT.

This clonotype was detected only a few times. This chain connects TRBV10-2 to TRBJ2-4; D may be TRBD1 (7 bases). Germline-derived CDR1 and CDR2 are WSHSY and SAAADI. The CDR3 contains 19 residues. V lost 0 bases, J lost 0 bases, and 18 bases lay in between. CDR3 residues: CASSESWRGQKLAKNIQYF. The DNA for the CDR3 is TGCGCCAGCAGTGAGTCTTGGAGGGGGCAAAAACTAGCCAAAAACATTCAGTACTTC.

The rearrangement uses TRBV30 and TRBJ1-5, with D tentatively TRBD1 (5 bases). There are 13 residues in the CDR3. The V gene lost 5 bases and the J gene lost 5 bases, with 13 bases spanning the gap. In germline, CDR1 is GTSNPN, CDR2 SVGIG (reference sequence). This CDR3 reads CAWSQGADQPQHF. The DNA of the CDR3 is TGTGCCTGGTCCCAAGGGGCAGATCAGCCCCAGCATTTT.

J is TRBJ2-3 and V is TRBV19, with D perhaps given as TRBD1 or TRBD2 (5 bases each). The CDR3 is made up of 12 amino acids. Trimming stripped 9 bases from V and 2 bases from J, with 9 bases between. Germline V CDR1 and CDR2: LNHDA, SQIVND (reference sequence). Here the CDR3 reads CASGAATDTQYF. The CDR3 DNA reads as TGTGCCAGCGGGGCCGCCACAGATACGCAGTATTTT.

This clonotype was seen a handful of times. The chain carries TRBV2 and TRBJ2-4, with D perhaps TRBD2 (5 bases). The CDR3 is made up of 15 amino acids. V lost 6 bases and J lost 3, with 15 bases in between. Per germline, CDR1 SNHLY and CDR2 FYNNEI. The CDR3 loop reads CASSGSRRYKNIQYF. In nucleotides, the CDR3 is TGTGCCAGCAGCGGTTCTCGGAGGTACAAAAACATTCAGTACTTC.

This clonotype was observed a handful of times. The genes are TRBV2 and TRBJ1-1, with 11 bases that match TRBD1. With V trimmed by 6 bases and J by 1 base, 10 bases remained unmatched. There are 17 residues in the CDR3. The germline V gene encodes CDR1 SNHLY and CDR2 FYNNEI. As DNA, the CDR3 is TGTGCCAGCAGGCCAAGGGACAGGGGGGTGGGGAACACTGAAGCTTTCTTT. Translation gives CASRPRDRGVGNTEAFF.

This clonotype appeared a few times. The chain uses TRBV13 and TRBJ1-4; TRBD1 aligns across 9 bases. The V gene's germline CDR1 is PRHDT and CDR2 FYEKMQ (reference sequence). CDR3 length: 15 residues. V lost 6 bases, J lost 1 base, and 3 bases stayed unmatched. The CDR3 protein is CASSRQGETNEKLFF. The CDR3 DNA follows: TGTGCCAGCAGTCGACAGGGGGAAACTAATGAAAAACTGTTTTTT.

This clonotype has just a few counts. This chain connects TRBV12-3 or TRBV12-4 to TRBJ1-2, with D hard to call. The ends were cut back, 4 bases at V and 7 bases at J, with 13 bases in the middle. The CDR3 is 13 residues long. CDR3 DNA sequence: TGTGCCAGCAGTTCCTTACGTTTGGGTGGCTACACCTTC. Amino acids: CASSSLRLGGYTF.

The sample holds a few counts of this clonotype. The chain carries TRBV29-1 and TRBJ2-3; the match to TRBD1 covers 8 bases. This CDR3 is 15 amino acids long. Germline assignment: CDR1 SQVTM and CDR2 ANQGSEA. Trimming cost V 6 bases and J 4 bases; bases outside gene matches: 12. The chain's CDR3 is CSVPGQGNTADTQYF. DNA of the CDR3: TGCAGCGTGCCTGGACAGGGAAACACTGCAGATACGCAGTATTTT.

This clonotype was seen a handful of times. The gene calls are TRBV7-2 and TRBJ2-1, with 10 bases lining up with TRBD2. This CDR3 is 15 amino acids long. The trim removed 7 bases at V and 4 bases at J, leaving 7 bases unmatched. Germline lookup yields CDR1 SGHTA and CDR2 FQGNSA. The CDR3 here is CASNLAGEVYNEQFF. The CDR3 DNA is TGTGCCAGCAACCTAGCGGGAGAGGTTTACAATGAGCAGTTCTTC.

This clonotype came up a few times. The chain employs TRBV12-3 or TRBV12-4 and TRBJ1-3, with D perhaps matching TRBD1 (6 bases). CDR3 length: 16 amino acids. V lost 1 base and J lost 0, with 10 bases in between. CDR3 residues: CASSLGGGPSGNTIYF. Here the CDR3 DNA reads TGTGCCAGCAGTTTAGGAGGGGGACCCTCTGGAAACACCATATATTTT.